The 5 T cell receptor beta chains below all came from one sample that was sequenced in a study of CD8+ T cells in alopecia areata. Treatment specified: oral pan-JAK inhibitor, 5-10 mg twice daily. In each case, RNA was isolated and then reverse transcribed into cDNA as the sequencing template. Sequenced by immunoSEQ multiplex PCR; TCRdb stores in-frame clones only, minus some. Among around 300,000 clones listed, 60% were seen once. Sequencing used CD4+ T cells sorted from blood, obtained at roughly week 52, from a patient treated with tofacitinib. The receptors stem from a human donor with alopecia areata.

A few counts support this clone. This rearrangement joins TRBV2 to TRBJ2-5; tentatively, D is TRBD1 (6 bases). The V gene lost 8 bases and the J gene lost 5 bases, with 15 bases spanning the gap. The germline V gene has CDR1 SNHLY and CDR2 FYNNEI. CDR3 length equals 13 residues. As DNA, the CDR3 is TGTGCCAGCCTCCCAGGGGCTTGGGAGACCCAGTACTTC. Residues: CASLPGAWETQYF.

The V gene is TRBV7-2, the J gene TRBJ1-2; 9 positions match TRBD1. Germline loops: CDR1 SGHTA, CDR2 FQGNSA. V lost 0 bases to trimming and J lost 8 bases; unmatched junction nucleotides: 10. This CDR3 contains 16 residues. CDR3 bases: TGTGCCAGCAGCTTAGCTACCGGGACAGGGTCACTCGGCTACACCTTC. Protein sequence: CASSLATGTGSLGYTF.

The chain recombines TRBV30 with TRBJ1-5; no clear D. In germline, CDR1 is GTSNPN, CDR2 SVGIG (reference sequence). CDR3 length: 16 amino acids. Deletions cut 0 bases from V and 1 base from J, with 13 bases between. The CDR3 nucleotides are TGTGCCTGGAGTGTACCGGCCGGAATAAGCAATCAGCCCCAGCATTTT. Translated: CAWSVPAGISNQPQHF.

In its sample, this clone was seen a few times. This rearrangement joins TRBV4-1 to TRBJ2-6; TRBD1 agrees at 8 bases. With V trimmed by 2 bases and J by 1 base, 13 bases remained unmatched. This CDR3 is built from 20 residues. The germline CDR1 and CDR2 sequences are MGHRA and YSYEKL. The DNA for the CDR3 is TGCGCCAGCAGCCAACTCCACGGCAGGGGGCAAACGTCTGGGGCCAACGTCCTGACTTTC. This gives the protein CASSQLHGRGQTSGANVLTF.

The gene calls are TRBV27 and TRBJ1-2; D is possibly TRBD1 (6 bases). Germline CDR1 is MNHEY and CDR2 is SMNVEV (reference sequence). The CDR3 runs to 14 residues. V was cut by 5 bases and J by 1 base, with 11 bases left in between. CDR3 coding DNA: TGTGCCAGCAGTCCCCAACAGGGTAACTATGGCTACACCTTC. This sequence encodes CASSPQQGNYGYTF.